Here is one TCR beta chain with its context. Its specificity is unknown. This table comes from immunoSEQ multiplex PCR, and its TCRdb copy is limited to in-frame clones, with some not included. The sample lists about 110,000 clones, less than 90% occurring once. The data originate from a study of T cell responses to AZD1222 COVID-19 vaccine. Study observations and caveats: Epitopes outside B.1.351 and B.1.1.7 mutated regions reportedly drew nearly half of spike TCRs.

In germline, CDR1 is SQVTM, CDR2 ANQGSEA. V shed 6 bases and J shed 4 bases, with 12 bases lying between them. This CDR3 spans 12 amino acids. The gene calls are TRBV29-1 and TRBJ1-2, with D tentatively TRBD1 (5 bases). The sequencing here drew on peripheral blood, taken on day 0 of AZD1222 vaccination. The source is an adult in good health. CDR3 DNA: TGCAGCGTCCACGGGACTCTCTATGGCTACACCTTC. It is translated as CSVHGTLYGYTF.